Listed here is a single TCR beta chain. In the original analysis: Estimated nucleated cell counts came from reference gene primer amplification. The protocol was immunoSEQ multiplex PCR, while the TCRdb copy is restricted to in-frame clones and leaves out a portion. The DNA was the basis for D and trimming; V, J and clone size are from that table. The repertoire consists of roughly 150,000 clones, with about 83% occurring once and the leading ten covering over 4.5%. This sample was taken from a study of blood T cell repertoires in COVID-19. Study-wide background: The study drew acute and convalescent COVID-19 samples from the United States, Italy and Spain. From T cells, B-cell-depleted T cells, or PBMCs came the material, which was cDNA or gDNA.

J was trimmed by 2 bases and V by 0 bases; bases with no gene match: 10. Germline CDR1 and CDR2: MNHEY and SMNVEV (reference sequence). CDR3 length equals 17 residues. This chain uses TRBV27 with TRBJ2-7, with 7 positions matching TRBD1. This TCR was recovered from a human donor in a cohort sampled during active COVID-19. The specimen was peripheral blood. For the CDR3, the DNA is TGTGCCAGCAGTTTATCGGTAGGGGGCGCCCCCACCTACGAGCAGTACTTC. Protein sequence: CASSLSVGGAPTYEQYF.